The rows below give T cell receptor beta chains drawn from one sample of a study of type 1 and type 2 diabetes patients. In TCRdb, the multiplex PCR reads were re-called with MiXCR into one record per CDR3 protein. The table includes 250,000 or so distinct CDR3 sequences, approximately 50% detected once. Material: peripheral blood mononuclear cells (PBMCs). The receptor set was obtained from a man in his late teens or twenties with type 2 diabetes. Both conserved end residues are part of each CDR3. A D gene is named only where the DNA matches it firmly. Only some rows state a clone size, as once, few, many or a class for expanded clones.

TRBV12-3/TRBV12-4	TRBJ1-1	.	.	TGTGCCAGCAGTTTAATCAACACTGTAGCTTTCTTT	CASSLINTVAFF
TRBV20-1	TRBJ1-5	.	.	TGCAGTGCCAATAGACACACAAATCAGCCCCAGCATTTT	CSANRHTNQPQHF
TRBV2	TRBJ2-3	.	TRBD2	TGTGCCAGCAGGACTAGCGGGGGGGGCACAGATACGCAGTATTTT	CASRTSGGGTDTQYF
TRBV27	TRBJ1-1	few	TRBD1	TGTGCCAGCAGTAAAACAGGGGCCCAAACTGAAGCTTTCTTT	CASSKTGAQTEAFF
TRBV7-2	TRBJ2-3	.	TRBD2	TGTGCCAGCACCTACCTCGTTGGGGGGGGCACAGATACGCAGTATTTT	CASTYLVGGGTDTQYF
TRBV6-6	TRBJ1-1	.	.	TGTGCCAGCAGTTACCCTACAGAACGGGACACTGAAGCTTTCTTT	CASSYPTERDTEAFF
TRBV7-8	TRBJ1-1	few	.	TGTGCCAGCAGCTTAGAGATGACATTTAGGTCCCTGAACACTGAAGCTTTCTTT	CASSLEMTFRSLNTEAFF
TRBV5-1	TRBJ2-1	.	.	TGCGCCAGCAGCTTGACCCGGGAGCAGTTCTTC	CASSLTREQFF
TRBV2	TRBJ2-3	once	TRBD2	TGTGCCAGCAGTTCGGTTAGCGGGGGGGGCACAGATACGCAGTATTTT	CASSSVSGGGTDTQYF
TRBV30	TRBJ1-5	.	.	TGTGCCTGGAGTCCCGGGTTGGTTACTGGACAGCCCCAGCATTTT	CAWSPGLVTGQPQHF
TRBV29-1	TRBJ2-7	few	.	TGCAGCGTGACGACGGACTCCTACGAGCAGTACTTC	CSVTTDSYEQYF
TRBV29-1	TRBJ1-1	.	TRBD1	TGCAGTGCCACACCAGGGGGTAGCACTGAAGCTTTCTTT	CSATPGGSTEAFF
TRBV7-3	TRBJ2-3	few	.	TGCGCCAGCAGCCAAGTCGCTGCCACAGATACGCAGTATTTT	CASSQVAATDTQYF
TRBV4-2	TRBJ2-7	.	TRBD2	TGTGCCAGCAGCCAAGCACTAGCGGGTGGCTACGAGCAGTACTTC	CASSQALAGGYEQYF
TRBV15	TRBJ1-6	.	.	TGTGCCACCAGCAGAGATAGACAAAGGAATTCACCCCTCCACTTT	CATSRDRQRNSPLHF
TRBV10-2	TRBJ2-3	.	TRBD2	TGCGCCAGCAGTGAGTCGAGTATAGCGGGAACCCGCACAGATACGCAGTATTTT	CASSESSIAGTRTDTQYF
TRBV12-3/TRBV12-4	TRBJ2-7	few	.	TGTGCCAGCAGGCAGGGGAGCTCCTACGAGCAGTACTTC	CASRQGSSYEQYF
TRBV7-9	TRBJ2-7	few	.	TGTGCCAGTGCCGGGACTCGAAGCGGCGAGCAGTACTTC	CASAGTRSGEQYF
TRBV7-2	TRBJ2-2	.	TRBD1	TGTGCCAGCAGCTTAGCTTGGCAGGGGGCAAGCACCGGGGAGCTGTTTTTT	CASSLAWQGASTGELFF
TRBV6-5	TRBJ1-4	.	.	TGTGCCAGCAGCTTGGCAGGGGAAAAACCGTTTTTT	CASSLAGEKPFF
TRBV19	TRBJ2-1	.	TRBD2	TGTGCCAGTACTCTAGGACTAGCGAACAGTGAGCAGTTCTTC	CASTLGLANSEQFF
TRBV30	TRBJ1-2	.	TRBD1	TGTGCCGGGCAGGGGGGCTTCTATGGCTACACCTTC	CAGQGGFYGYTF
TRBV6-5	TRBJ2-7	.	.	TGTGCCAGCAGTTACGAGGGCACCTACGAGCAGTACTTC	CASSYEGTYEQYF
TRBV27	TRBJ1-6	.	.	TGTGCCAGCAGAGTTTATAGGGTGGGGAGCTCCTATAATTCACCCCTCCACTTT	CASRVYRVGSSYNSPLHF
TRBV24-1	TRBJ2-6	.	TRBD1	TGTGCCACCAGTGCTCCGAAAGGGGACAGGGACTCTGGGGCCAACGTCCTGACTTTC	CATSAPKGDRDSGANVLTF